The 23 T cell receptor beta chains given below trace back to one sample, sequenced in a study of CD8+CD57+ T cells in acquired aplastic anemia. Both TCR beta VDJ combination and CDR3 sequence profiling were carried out. Genomic DNA was the template for this profiling. TCRdb reanalysed the reads using MiXCR and keeps one entry per CDR3 protein. The sample consists of hundreds of thousands of distinct CDR3 sequences, 60% to 80% of them appearing once. The sequenced sample was sorted CD4+, CD8+, or CD8+CD57+ T cells (not recorded which) from PBMCs. Receptor source: a human donor in good health, serving as a control.

CDR3 sequence reads: CASRVVGGNTQYF. The DNA of the CDR3 is TGTGCCAGCAGAGTAGTTGGAGGGAACACGCAGTACTTC. The chain links TRBV7-3 to TRBJ2-7; D possibly corresponds to TRBD2 (6 bases). The V end was cut by 6 bases, the J end by 9 bases, with 18 bases between. Germline V gene sequence: CDR1 SGHTA, CDR2 FQGTGA. The CDR3 consists of 13 residues.

This clonotype was found a few times. This sequence may be a read error, since a much larger clone differs from it by one base. CDR3 sequence reads: CASSQGSGPYEQYF. CDR3 nucleotide sequence: TGTGCCAGCAGCCAAGGTAGCGGCCCCTACGAGCAGTACTTC. The V call is TRBV14, the J call TRBJ2-7, with a weak D call TRBD2 (6 bases). The germline gives CDR1 SGHDN, CDR2 FVKESK. Trimming took 1 base from V and 2 from J, leaving 9 bases between them. The CDR3 consists of 14 residues. The full variable domain, in which reference TRBV14 and TRBJ2-7 provide the parts outside the CDR3, is EAGVTQFPSHSVIEKGQTVTLRCDPISGHDNLYWYRRVMGKEIKFLLHFVKESKQDESGMPNNRFLAERTGGTYSTLKVQPAELEDSGVYFCASSQGSGPYEQYFGPGTRLTVT.

The chain uses TRBV10-3 and TRBJ2-3; 8 bases map to TRBD2. V lost 10 bases to trimming and J lost 3 bases; unmatched junction nucleotides: 9. Germline V CDR1 and CDR2: ENHRY, SYGVKD. The CDR3 is made up of 14 amino acids. The CDR3 bases are TGTGCCACCAGCAACGGGGGGGGAACAGATACGCAGTATTTT. Translating it yields CATSNGGGTDTQYF.

Of note for this clonotype: A read error may produce the germline difference seen at one junction end. CDR3 nucleotides: TGCGCCAGCAGCTCAGACATAGGCACCGATACGCAGTATTTT. Its protein is CASSSDIGTDTQYF. V and J are TRBV7-6 and TRBJ2-3; D is undetermined. The CDR3 runs 14 residues. Germline V lookup: CDR1 SGHVS, CDR2 FNYEAQ.

Only one count was recorded for this clonotype. This CDR3 reads CASSELGAEAFF. In nucleotides, the CDR3 is TGTGCCAGCAGTGAACTGGGGGCTGAAGCTTTCTTT. V gene TRBV6-1 combines with J gene TRBJ1-1, with a possible D match to TRBD1 (5 bases). The CDR3 covers 12 residues. Germline CDR1 reads MNHNS; CDR2 reads SASEGT. With 2 bases removed from V and 6 bases from J, the gap between germline ends came to 7 bases.

The chain combines TRBV2 with TRBJ1-2; no clear D gene. CDR3 length: 12 amino acids. Germline-derived CDR1 and CDR2 are SNHLY and FYNNEI. The V and J ends lost 8 bases and 12 bases respectively, with 19 bases between them. For the CDR3, the DNA is TGTGCCAGCGGTCGCGAGTTCTCTGGAAACACCTTC. Its translation is CASGREFSGNTF.

This clonotype turned up a few times. The chain recombines TRBV5-1 with TRBJ2-5; 7 bases are shared with TRBD1. The CDR3 loop spans 14 amino acids. Trimming removed 3 bases from V and 5 bases from J; junction bases left unmatched: 7. Germline-derived CDR1 and CDR2 are SGHRS and YFSETQ. CDR3 amino acids: CASSSRGQLETQYF. In DNA, the CDR3 is TGCGCCAGCAGCTCACGGGGACAGCTGGAGACCCAGTACTTC. Variable domain in full (rest from reference TRBV5-1 and TRBJ2-5): KAGVTQTPRYLIKTRGQQVTLSCSPISGHRSVSWYQQTPGQGLQFLFEYFSETQRNKGNFPGRFSGRQFSNSRSEMNVSTLELGDSALYLCASSSRGQLETQYFGPGTRLLVL.

CDR3 sequence reads: CSARDYSGELFF. CDR3 nucleotides: TGCAGTGCTAGAGATTACAGCGGGGAGCTGTTTTTT. This chain joins TRBV20-1 and TRBJ2-2; unclear D gene. The ends were cut back, 0 bases at V and 7 bases at J, with 6 bases in the middle. The CDR3 covers 12 residues. Germline loops: CDR1 DFQATT, CDR2 SNEGSKA (reference sequence).

This sequence joins TRBV2 and TRBJ1-6; TRBD1 is a possible D gene (6 bases). The germline V and J ends were trimmed by 6 bases and 9 bases, with 18 bases remaining between them. CDR1 SNHLY and CDR2 FYNNEI come from the germline V gene. The CDR3 runs 15 residues. The CDR3 DNA follows: TGTGCCAGCAGGGCGGGGGCAGGGAGAGGTTCACCCCTCCACTTT. Its translation: CASRAGAGRGSPLHF.

This clonotype appeared many times. The chain has TRBV11-2 and TRBJ1-1; TRBD1 is a possible D gene (6 bases). The CDR3 is made up of 14 amino acids. V lost 5 bases to trimming and J lost 9 bases, with 19 bases between them. Per the germline V gene, CDR1 is SGHAT and CDR2 is FQNNGV. The CDR3 nucleotides are TGTGCCAGCAGCCAACATATGGACAGTCTGAAAGCTTTCTTT. Translation: CASSQHMDSLKAFF.

This clonotype turned up a few times. Compared with germline, one end of the junction differs, possibly owing to a read error. This chain joins TRBV4-1 and TRBJ1-2, with 9 nucleotides matching TRBD1. Germline lookup yields CDR1 MGHRA and CDR2 YSYEKL. The CDR3 has 18 amino acids. The CDR3 loop reads CASTQAPVTGTGNYGYTF. CDR3 DNA sequence: TGCGCCAGCACCCAAGCCCCCGTCACCGGGACAGGGAACTATGGCTACACCTTC.

The sample holds one count of this clonotype. Sequence at one end of the junction differs from germline and may be a read error. The chain links TRBV7-4 to TRBJ1-3, with 8 positions matching TRBD1. CDR3 length: 16 residues. Germline V gene sequence: CDR1 SGHVT, CDR2 SQSDAQ. For the CDR3, the DNA is TGTGCCAGTAGCCCCGGGGGCCAGGGGGCTGGAAACCCCATATATTTT. It is translated as CASSPGGQGAGNPIYF.

This clonotype was seen once. The V gene is TRBV24-1, the J gene TRBJ2-3; TRBD2 aligns across 13 bases. Germline V gives CDR1 KGHDR, CDR2 SFDVKD. The CDR3 consists of 15 residues. J gave up 8 bases and V 4 bases, and 5 bases lay outside the gene matches. The chain's CDR3 is CATSDTSGRVGTQYF. CDR3 in DNA: TGTGCCACCAGTGACACTAGCGGGAGGGTCGGTACGCAGTATTTT.

The chain combines TRBV7-4 with TRBJ2-7, with 11 bases lining up with TRBD1. The CDR3 has 14 amino acids. Germline CDR1 SGHVT, CDR2 SQSDAQ. With V trimmed by 5 bases and J by 5 bases, 5 bases remained unmatched. CDR3 amino acids: CASSPPDRGHEQYF. The DNA for the CDR3 is TGTGCCAGCAGCCCCCCGGACAGGGGGCACGAGCAGTACTTC. The full variable domain, completed using reference TRBV7-4 and TRBJ2-7, is GAGVSQSPRYKVAKRGRDVALRCDSISGHVTLYWYRQTLGQGSEVLTYSQSDAQRDKSGRPSGRFSAERPERSVSTLKIQRTEQGDSAVYLCASSPPDRGHEQYFGPGTRLTVT.

This clonotype has at least ten counts. This rearrangement joins TRBV6-1 to TRBJ2-1; no definite D call. Looked up from germline, CDR1 is MNHNS and CDR2 is SASEGT. The CDR3 loop spans 10 amino acids. The germline V and J ends were trimmed by 5 bases and 8 bases, with 4 bases remaining between them. This CDR3 reads CASSLYEQFF. The CDR3 region has the DNA TGTGCCAGCAGTTTATATGAGCAGTTCTTC.

This chain uses TRBV4-3 with TRBJ1-2; D perhaps matches TRBD1 (5 bases). Germline CDR1 is LGHNA and CDR2 is YSLEER. The CDR3 is 16 amino acids. Between the trimmed V and J ends, which lost 1 base and 8 bases, there was a span of 20 bases. The CDR3 nucleotides read TGCGCCAGCAGCCAAGTCGATATGGGGCCCCTTCCGGGCTACACCTTC. Translated, it gives CASSQVDMGPLPGYTF.

The chain carries TRBV7-2 and TRBJ2-5, with D possibly TRBD2 on 6 matching bases. This CDR3 comprises 13 residues. V was cut by 6 bases and J by 10 bases, with 18 bases left in between. The germline gives CDR1 SGHTA, CDR2 FQGNSA. CDR3 sequence: CASRRPGVDDQYF. The CDR3 nucleotides are TGTGCCAGCAGACGACCGGGAGTAGACGACCAGTACTTC. Combining the CDR3 with reference TRBV7-2 and TRBJ2-5 gives the whole variable domain GAGVSQSPSNKVTEKGKDVELRCDPISGHTALYWYRQSLGQGLEFLIYFQGNSAPDKSGLPSDRFSAERTGGSVSTLTIQRTQQEDSAVYLCASRRPGVDDQYFGPGTRLLVL.

The chain is built from TRBV29-1 and TRBJ2-3; D gene uncertain. The CDR3 is 13 amino acids. Germline V gene sequence: CDR1 SQVTM, CDR2 ANQGSEA. V gave up 7 bases and J gave up 1 base, with 12 bases separating them. The chain's CDR3 is CSGVKAGTDTQYF. DNA for the CDR3: TGCAGCGGTGTAAAGGCGGGCACAGATACGCAGTATTTT.

The rearrangement joins TRBV7-2 to TRBJ2-1; no definite D call. Germline lookup yields CDR1 SGHTA and CDR2 FQGNSA. There are 13 residues in the CDR3. Trimming took 2 bases from V and 8 from J, leaving 10 bases between them. The CDR3 protein is CASSLLGVDEQFF. The CDR3, as DNA: TGTGCCAGCAGCTTATTAGGCGTGGATGAGCAGTTCTTC. Full variable domain (remainder filled in from reference TRBV7-2 and TRBJ2-1): GAGVSQSPSNKVTEKGKDVELRCDPISGHTALYWYRQSLGQGLEFLIYFQGNSAPDKSGLPSDRFSAERTGGSVSTLTIQRTQQEDSAVYLCASSLLGVDEQFFGPGTRLTVL.

The chain couples TRBV24-1 to TRBJ1-2; D unclear. The CDR3 extends over 12 amino acids. V was clipped by 12 bases and J by 8 bases, with 18 bases between them. The germline gives CDR1 KGHDR, CDR2 SFDVKD. CDR3 residues: CASPPRECGYTF. CDR3 nucleotides: TGTGCCTCCCCGCCCCGTGAGTGCGGCTACACCTTC.

The chain has TRBV24-1 and TRBJ1-4; weak D call: TRBD1 (5 bases). Germline CDR1 reads KGHDR; CDR2 reads SFDVKD. The CDR3 consists of 14 residues. V lost 7 bases, J lost 7 bases, and 15 bases lay in between. The CDR3 loop reads CATRTGTDSEKLFF. The CDR3 DNA is TGTGCCACCAGGACCGGGACCGACTCTGAAAAACTGTTTTTT.

Points on this clonotype: Just one base apart from a much larger clone, this may be a read error. The CDR3 here is CASNQRLTMNTEAFF. Written as DNA, the CDR3 is TGTGCCAGCAACCAACGATTAACCATGAACACTGAAGCTTTCTTT. The chain has TRBV7-9 and TRBJ1-1, with D uncertain. Per germline, CDR1 SEHNR and CDR2 FQNEAQ (reference sequence). The ends were cut back, 7 bases at V and 0 bases at J, with 15 bases in the middle. This CDR3 contains 15 residues.

V is TRBV15 and J is TRBJ1-6, with TRBD1 as a possible D gene (5 bases). Trimming removed 1 base from V and 8 bases from J, with 12 bases in between. The CDR3 spans 15 residues. Germline CDR1 and CDR2: LNHNV and YYDKDF (reference sequence). Here the CDR3 DNA reads TGTGCCACCAGCAGAGGGGGGGACGGTGATTCACCCCTCCACTTT. Residues: CATSRGGDGDSPLHF. Filled out from reference TRBV15 and TRBJ1-6, the complete variable domain reads DAMVIQNPRYQVTQFGKPVTLSCSQTLNHNVMYWYQQKSSQAPKLLFHYYDKDFNNEADTPDNFQSRRPNTSFCFLDIRSPGLGDTAMYLCATSRGGDGDSPLHFGNGTRLTVT.